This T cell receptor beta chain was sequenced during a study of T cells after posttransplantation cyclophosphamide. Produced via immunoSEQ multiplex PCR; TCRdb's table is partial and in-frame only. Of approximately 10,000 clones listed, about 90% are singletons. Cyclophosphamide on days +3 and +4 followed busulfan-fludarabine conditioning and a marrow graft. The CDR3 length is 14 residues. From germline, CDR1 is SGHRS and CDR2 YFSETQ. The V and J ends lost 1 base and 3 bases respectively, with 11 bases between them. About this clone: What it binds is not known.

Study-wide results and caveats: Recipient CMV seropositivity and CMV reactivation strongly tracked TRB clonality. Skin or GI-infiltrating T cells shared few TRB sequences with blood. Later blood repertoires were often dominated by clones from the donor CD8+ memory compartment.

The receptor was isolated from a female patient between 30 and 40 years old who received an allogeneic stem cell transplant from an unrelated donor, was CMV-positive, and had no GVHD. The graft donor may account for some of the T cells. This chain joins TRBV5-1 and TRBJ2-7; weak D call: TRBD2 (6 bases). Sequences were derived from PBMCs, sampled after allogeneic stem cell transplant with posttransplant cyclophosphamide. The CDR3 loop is CASSLLSGDYEQYF. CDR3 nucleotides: TGCGCCAGCAGCTTGTTGTCGGGGGACTACGAGCAGTACTTC.